Sequencing of this TCR beta chain was carried out in a study of PD-1 blockade in classical Hodgkin lymphoma. Relapse was seen in all patients after autologous stem cell transplantation, and brentuximab vedotin exposure was variable. Out of thawed PBMCs, magnetic negative selection purified CD4+ T cells. The patients, who had relapsed/refractory classical Hodgkin lymphoma, achieved best responses of complete response, partial response or progressive disease. Regarding the study as a whole: Newly diagnosed patients were said to have less baseline TCR diversity than healthy donors did. Possible causes of repertoire differences, disease activity or prior therapy, remain undefined. Patients who responded completely had about the same baseline diversity as newly diagnosed patients.

This clone was recorded only once. What it recognizes is unknown. The CDR3 loop spans 14 amino acids. V dropped 2 bases and J dropped 2 bases, with 8 bases sitting between them. Germline V CDR1 and CDR2: SGHTS, YDEGEE. Sequencing used immunoSEQ multiplex PCR; TCRdb keeps in-frame clones, though not all of them. The sample lists 6,000 to 9,500 clones; about 74% were seen once. The receptor was isolated from a human donor with classical Hodgkin lymphoma. The gene calls are TRBV5-8 and TRBJ2-1, with D maybe TRBD2 (5 bases). Material: CD4+ T cells from blood, obtained at baseline. The CDR3 DNA reads TGTGCCAGCAGCTTTTTAGCGACCTACAATGAGCAGTTCTTC. Translation gives CASSFLATYNEQFF.